This TCR beta chain comes out of a study of T cell responses to AZD1222 COVID-19 vaccine (dated by TCRdb to the early 2020s). In terms of the full investigation: Because spike-specific TCR depth and breadth did not differ between the two schedules, AZD1222 recipients who got a second dose at roughly 4 weeks were pooled with those who got a second dose at roughly 12 weeks. Trial participants were enrolled into age subgroups of 18-55, 56-69 and 70-plus years, which contained around 140, 26 and 57 TCR-sequenced participants, respectively. A total of just over 230 trial participants underwent TCR sequencing, of whom 200 to 220 had received two doses of AZD1222 and about 25 had received two doses of the MenACWY control vaccine. Results the study describes overall, beyond this receptor: Only five to seven AZD1222 recipients were SARS-CoV-2 seropositive at baseline, limiting conclusions about previously exposed vaccinees. Reportedly, close to half of the unique spike-specific TCRs recognized epitopes lying outside the regions that are mutated in the B.1.351 and B.1.1.7 variants. Vaccine-associated CD4 TCRs spanned the whole spike protein, with dominant responses in regions 160-218 and 743-854. Participants were mostly white British, with more females than males. The authors suggested clonal diversity may have been underestimated. The 56-69-year group was small, and its depth increase did not reach significance, likely because of low power. After two AZD1222 doses, both the breadth and the depth of spike-specific TCRs were significantly higher than at day 0 and than in MenACWY recipients. Because no day 14 peak-response samples were available, repertoires were characterized only after the peak T cell response.

The CDR3 regions of human TCRbeta chains were analyzed by immunosequencing. The original pipeline was this. Repertoire TCRs were matched against a reference library of SARS-CoV-2-specific TCRs generated with the MIRA antigen-specificity platform. Breadth was defined as the fraction of unique TCRs that were SARS-CoV-2-associated. Depth was defined as the fraction of total T cells that were SARS-CoV-2-associated. Each spike-specific TCR was assigned to its reactive spike region and to a CD4 or CD8 class using the MIRA data. Log10-transformed breadth and depth values were compared by one-way ANOVA with Sidak's multiple comparisons tests. TCRdb obtained this table from immuneACCESS and retained in-frame rearrangements with V and J assigned. These tables miss some clones; where compared with another copy, unresolved V genes account for less than half of the shortfall, and the remainder is unexplained. The V and J calls and the clone size are those of that table, but D and trimming were determined from the DNA. The sample profile shows fewer than 200,000 clones; 85% to 90% of them were found once. The ten largest clonotypes hold around 5.8% of the sample.

As regards this clone: There is no known antigen for this receptor. Base qualities are not at hand, and no much larger clone is one base apart.

This specimen's time point label, interpreted: baseline before first vaccination. Vaccinee samples came from UK trials COV001 and COV002, including a single-blind randomized controlled phase 2/3 trial of AZD1222 (ChAdOx1 nCoV-19) in healthy adults. For TCRbeta chain sequencing, PBMC samples were collected from trial participants at day 0 and at day 28 after the second dose. The sequence derives from an adult in good health. This sample comprised peripheral blood, obtained on day 0 of AZD1222 vaccination.

The DNA sequence is TGTGCCAGCAGCCCCGCGGGAGAGGTCTATGGCTACACCTTC. Its protein product is CASSPAGEVYGYTF. The chain is encoded by TRBV3-1 (or the pseudogene TRBV3-2) joined to TRBJ1-2, with the D gene not clear enough to name. V loses 4 bases of germline sequence and J loses 4 bases, and the interval between the two ends is 13 bases. The germline V gene (reference sequence) provides CDR1 LGHDT and CDR2 YNNKEL. The CDR3, cysteine through phenylalanine, is 14 amino acids long. Of the read, only the CDR3 DNA is kept; its 42 bases are in frame from base 1.